A single TCR beta chain is shown here with its context. Per the authors' pipeline: Reference gene primer amplification gave nucleated cell count estimates. The protocol was immunoSEQ multiplex PCR, while the TCRdb copy is restricted to in-frame clones and leaves out a portion. V and J calls and clone size come straight from that table; D and trimming were deduced from the DNA. The table shows about 39,000 clones, with more than 70% occurring only once. These data are taken from a study of blood T cell repertoires in COVID-19. Study-level information: Acute and convalescent COVID-19 samples came from the United States, Italy and Spain. In each case, the material was cDNA or gDNA derived from T cells, B-cell-depleted T cells, or PBMCs.

Between the trimmed V and J ends, which lost 4 bases and 5 bases, there was a span of 15 bases. The CDR3 totals 14 residues. Germline CDR1 is SGHRS and CDR2 is YFSETQ. Sequencing was done on a sample of peripheral blood. This receptor was taken from a man between 65 and 85 years old with acute or convalescent COVID-19. The chain uses TRBV5-1 and TRBJ2-5, with D possibly being TRBD1 (5 bases). CDR3 nucleotides: TGCGCCAGCAGCCCAGGGCCCCCGGAGGAGACCCAGTACTTC. Translation gives CASSPGPPEETQYF.